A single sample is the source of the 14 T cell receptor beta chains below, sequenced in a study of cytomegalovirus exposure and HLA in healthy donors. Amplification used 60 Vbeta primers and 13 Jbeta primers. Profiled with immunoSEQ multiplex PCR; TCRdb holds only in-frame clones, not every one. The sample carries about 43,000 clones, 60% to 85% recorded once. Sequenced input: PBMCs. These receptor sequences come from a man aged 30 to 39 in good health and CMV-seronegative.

The CDR3 DNA is TGTGCCAGCAGCACCGGAGCGGGAGGGCCGCGTACAGATACGCAGTATTTT. Residues: CASSTGAGGPRTDTQYF. The chain couples TRBV9 to TRBJ2-3; 10 positions match TRBD2. The germline V gene has CDR1 SGDLS and CDR2 YYNGEE. The V and J ends lost 4 bases and 3 bases, in that order; junction bases with no gene match: 11. CDR3 size: 17 residues.

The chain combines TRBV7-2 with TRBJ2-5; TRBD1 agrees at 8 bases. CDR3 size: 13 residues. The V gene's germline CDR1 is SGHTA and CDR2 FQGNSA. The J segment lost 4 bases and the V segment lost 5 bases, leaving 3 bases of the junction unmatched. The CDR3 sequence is CASSPDRGETQYF. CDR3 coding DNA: TGTGCCAGCAGCCCCGACAGGGGAGAGACCCAGTACTTC.

CDR3: CASSQTGGVGELFF. The DNA of the CDR3 is TGTGCCAGCAGCCAAACAGGGGGCGTCGGGGAGCTGTTTTTT. This chain links TRBV11-2 with TRBJ2-2; TRBD1 matches at 9 bases. The V gene end was trimmed by 5 bases and the J gene end by 7 bases; junction bases not matched to a gene: 5. Germline V gene sequence: CDR1 SGHAT, CDR2 FQNNGV. The CDR3 is made up of 14 amino acids. Full variable domain (remainder filled in from reference TRBV11-2 and TRBJ2-2): EAGVAQSPRYKIIEKRQSVAFWCNPISGHATLYWYQQILGQGPKLLIQFQNNGVVDDSQLPKDRFSAERLKGVDSTLKIQPAKLEDSAVYLCASSQTGGVGELFFGEGSRLTVL.

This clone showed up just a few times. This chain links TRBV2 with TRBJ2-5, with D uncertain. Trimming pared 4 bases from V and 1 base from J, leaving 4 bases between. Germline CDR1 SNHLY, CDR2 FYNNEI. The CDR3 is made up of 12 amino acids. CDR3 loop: CASSAGQETQYF. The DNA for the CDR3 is TGTGCCAGCAGTGCGGGCCAAGAGACCCAGTACTTC.

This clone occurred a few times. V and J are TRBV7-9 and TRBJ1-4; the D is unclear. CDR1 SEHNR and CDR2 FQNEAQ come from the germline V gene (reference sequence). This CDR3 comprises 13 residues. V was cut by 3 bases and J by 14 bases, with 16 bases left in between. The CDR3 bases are TGTGCCAGCAGCTTGGAGGGAACCGGGAAGCTGTTTTTT. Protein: CASSLEGTGKLFF.

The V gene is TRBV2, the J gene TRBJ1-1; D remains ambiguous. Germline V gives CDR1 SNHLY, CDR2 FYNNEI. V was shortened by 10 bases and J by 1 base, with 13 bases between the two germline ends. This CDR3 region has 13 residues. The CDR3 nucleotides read TGTGCCAACGTGATTGAGAGGAACACTGAAGCTTTCTTT. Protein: CANVIERNTEAFF.

The CDR3 here is CASSASGQAREQYF. DNA of the CDR3: TGTGCCAGCAGCGCCAGCGGACAGGCTCGCGAGCAGTACTTC. The V and J genes are TRBV9 and TRBJ2-7; 7 bases agree with TRBD1. Germline V CDR1 and CDR2: SGDLS, YYNGEE. This CDR3 has 14 amino acids. The V gene end was trimmed by 3 bases and the J gene end by 6 bases; junction bases not matched to a gene: 9.

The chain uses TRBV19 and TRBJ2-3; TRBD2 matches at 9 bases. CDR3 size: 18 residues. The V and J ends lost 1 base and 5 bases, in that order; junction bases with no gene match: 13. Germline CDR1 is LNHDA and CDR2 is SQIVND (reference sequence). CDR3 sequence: CASSIGVWEASGIDTQYF. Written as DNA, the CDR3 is TGTGCCAGTAGTATAGGGGTATGGGAAGCTAGCGGGATAGATACGCAGTATTTT. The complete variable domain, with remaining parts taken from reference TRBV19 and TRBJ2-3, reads DGGITQSPKYLFRKEGQNVTLSCEQNLNHDAMYWYRQDPGQGLRLIYYSQIVNDFQKGDIAEGYSVSREKKESFPLTVTSAQKNPTAFYLCASSIGVWEASGIDTQYFGPGTRLTVL.

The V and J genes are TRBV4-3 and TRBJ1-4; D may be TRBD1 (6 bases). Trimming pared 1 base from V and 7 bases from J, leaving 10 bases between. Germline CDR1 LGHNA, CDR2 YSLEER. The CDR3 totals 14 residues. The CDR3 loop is CASSQAARGEKLFF. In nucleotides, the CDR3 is TGCGCCAGCAGCCAAGCGGCCAGGGGTGAAAAACTGTTTTTT.

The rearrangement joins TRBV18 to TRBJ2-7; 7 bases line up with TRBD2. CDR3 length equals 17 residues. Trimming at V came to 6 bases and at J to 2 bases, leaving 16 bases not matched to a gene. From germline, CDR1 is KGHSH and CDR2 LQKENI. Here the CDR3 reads CASSRSGVRVHTYEQYF. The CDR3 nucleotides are TGTGCCAGCTCCCGGAGCGGGGTCCGCGTACACACCTACGAGCAGTACTTC.

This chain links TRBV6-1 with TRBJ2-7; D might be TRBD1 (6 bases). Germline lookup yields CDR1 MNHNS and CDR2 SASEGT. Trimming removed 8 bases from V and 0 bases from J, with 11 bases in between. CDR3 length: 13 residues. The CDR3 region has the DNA TGTGCCAGCCAAGACAGGAGCTCCTACGAGCAGTACTTC. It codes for CASQDRSSYEQYF.

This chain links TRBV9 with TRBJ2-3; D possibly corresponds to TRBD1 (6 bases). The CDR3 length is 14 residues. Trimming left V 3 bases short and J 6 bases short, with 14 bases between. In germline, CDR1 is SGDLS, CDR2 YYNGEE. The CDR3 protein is CASSADSAWDTQYF. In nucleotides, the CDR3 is TGTGCCAGCAGCGCGGACAGTGCTTGGGATACGCAGTATTTT.

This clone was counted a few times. CDR3 DNA sequence: TGTGCCAGCAGACCATGGGACAACAGGGCTGAAGCTTTCTTT. Its translation: CASRPWDNRAEAFF. The chain couples TRBV5-6 to TRBJ1-1, with TRBD1 as a possible D gene (6 bases). The CDR3 extends over 14 amino acids. Between the trimmed V and J ends, which lost 5 bases and 6 bases, there was a span of 17 bases. The V gene's germline CDR1 is SGHDT and CDR2 YYEEEE.

CDR3 sequence reads: CASSTWGGNTIYF. CDR3 in DNA: TGTGCCAGCAGCACCTGGGGCGGAAACACCATATATTTT. The rearrangement links TRBV7-6 to TRBJ1-3, with D perhaps TRBD1 (5 bases). Trimming removed 5 bases at V and 4 bases at J, with 9 bases between. From germline, CDR1 is SGHVS and CDR2 FNYEAQ. The CDR3 totals 13 residues.